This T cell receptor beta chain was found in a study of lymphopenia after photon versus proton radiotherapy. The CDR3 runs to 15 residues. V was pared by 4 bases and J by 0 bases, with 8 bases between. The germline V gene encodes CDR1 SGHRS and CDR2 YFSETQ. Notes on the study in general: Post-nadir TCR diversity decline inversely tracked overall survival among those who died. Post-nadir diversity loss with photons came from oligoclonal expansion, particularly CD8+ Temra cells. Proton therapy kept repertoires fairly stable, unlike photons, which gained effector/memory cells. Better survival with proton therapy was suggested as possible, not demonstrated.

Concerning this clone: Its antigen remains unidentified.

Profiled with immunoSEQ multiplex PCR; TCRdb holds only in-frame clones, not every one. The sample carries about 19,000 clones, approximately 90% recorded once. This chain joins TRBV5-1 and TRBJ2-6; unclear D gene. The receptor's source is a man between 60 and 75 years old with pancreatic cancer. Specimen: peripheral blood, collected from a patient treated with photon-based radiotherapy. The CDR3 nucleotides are TGCGCCAGCAGCGGTAGTATCTCTGGGGCCAACGTCCTGACTTTC. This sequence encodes CASSGSISGANVLTF.